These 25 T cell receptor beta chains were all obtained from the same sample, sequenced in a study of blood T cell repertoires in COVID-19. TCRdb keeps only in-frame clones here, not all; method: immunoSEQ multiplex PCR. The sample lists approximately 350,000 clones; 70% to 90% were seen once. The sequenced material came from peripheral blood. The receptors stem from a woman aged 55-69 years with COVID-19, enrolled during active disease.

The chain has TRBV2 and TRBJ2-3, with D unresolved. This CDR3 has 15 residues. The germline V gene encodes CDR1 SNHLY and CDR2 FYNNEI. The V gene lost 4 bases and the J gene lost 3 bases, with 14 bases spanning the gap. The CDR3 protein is CASSVSRIGTDTQYF. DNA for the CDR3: TGTGCCAGCAGTGTAAGCCGGATCGGGACAGATACGCAGTATTTT.

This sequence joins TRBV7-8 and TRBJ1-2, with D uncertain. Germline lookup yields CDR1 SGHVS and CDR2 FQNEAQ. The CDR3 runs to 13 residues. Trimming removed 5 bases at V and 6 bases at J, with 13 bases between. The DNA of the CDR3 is TGTGCCAGCAGCCCTTACGGGTATGATGGCTACACCTTC. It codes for CASSPYGYDGYTF. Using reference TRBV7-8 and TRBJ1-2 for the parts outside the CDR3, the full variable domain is GAGVSQSPRYKVAKRGQDVALRCDPISGHVSLFWYQQALGQGPEFLTYFQNEAQLDKSGLPSDRFFAERPEGSVSTLKIQRTQQEDSAVYLCASSPYGYDGYTFGSGTRLTVV.

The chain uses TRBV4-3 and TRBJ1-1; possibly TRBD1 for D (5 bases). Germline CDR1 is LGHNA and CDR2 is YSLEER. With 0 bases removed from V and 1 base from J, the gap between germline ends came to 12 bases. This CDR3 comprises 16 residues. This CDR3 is CASSQEQSTGNTEAFF. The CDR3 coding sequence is TGCGCCAGCAGCCAAGAGCAATCAACAGGGAACACTGAAGCTTTCTTT.

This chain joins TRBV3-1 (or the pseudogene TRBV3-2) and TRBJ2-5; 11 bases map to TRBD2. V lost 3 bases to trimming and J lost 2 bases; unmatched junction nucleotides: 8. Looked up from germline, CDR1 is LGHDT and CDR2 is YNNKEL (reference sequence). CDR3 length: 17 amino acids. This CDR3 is CASSQGLAAPSQETQYF. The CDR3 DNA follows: TGTGCCAGCAGCCAGGGACTAGCGGCCCCCTCACAAGAGACCCAGTACTTC.

The CDR3 sequence is CASSDRTLNTEAFF. CDR3 bases: TGTGCCAGCAGTGATCGGACATTGAACACTGAAGCTTTCTTT. The chain carries TRBV25-1 and TRBJ1-1; D possibly corresponds to TRBD1 (5 bases). Germline-derived CDR1 and CDR2 are MGHDK and SYGVNS. This CDR3 has 14 amino acids. V lost 3 bases, J lost 0 bases, and 8 bases lay in between.

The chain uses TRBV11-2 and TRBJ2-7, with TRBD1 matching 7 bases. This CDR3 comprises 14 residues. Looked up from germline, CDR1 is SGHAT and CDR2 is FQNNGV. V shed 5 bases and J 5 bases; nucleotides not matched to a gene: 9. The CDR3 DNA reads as TGTGCCAGCAGCCGCGTCTACAGGGGTGACGAGCAGTACTTC. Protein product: CASSRVYRGDEQYF.

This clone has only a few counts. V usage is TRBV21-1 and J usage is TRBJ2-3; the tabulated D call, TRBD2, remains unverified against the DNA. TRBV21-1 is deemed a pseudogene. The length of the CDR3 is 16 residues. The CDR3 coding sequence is TGTGCCAGCAGCAAGACTAGCGGGGGTATCACAGATACGCAGTATTTT. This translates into CASSKTSGGITDTQYF.

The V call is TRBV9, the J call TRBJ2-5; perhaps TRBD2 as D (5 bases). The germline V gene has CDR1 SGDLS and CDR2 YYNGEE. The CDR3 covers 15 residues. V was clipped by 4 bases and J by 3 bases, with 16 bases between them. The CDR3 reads CASSLAPRAEETQYF. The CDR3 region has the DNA TGTGCCAGCAGCCTAGCCCCACGTGCGGAAGAGACCCAGTACTTC. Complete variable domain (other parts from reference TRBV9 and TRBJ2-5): DSGVTQTPKHLITATGQRVTLRCSPRSGDLSVYWYQQSLDQGLQFLIQYYNGEERAKGNILERFSAQQFPDLHSELNLSSLELGDSALYFCASSLAPRAEETQYFGPGTRLLVL.

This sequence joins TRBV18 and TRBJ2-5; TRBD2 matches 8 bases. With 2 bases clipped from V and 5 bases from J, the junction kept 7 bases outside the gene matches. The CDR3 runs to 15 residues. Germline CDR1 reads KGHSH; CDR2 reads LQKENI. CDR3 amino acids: CASSPAGGYEETQYF. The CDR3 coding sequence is TGTGCCAGCTCACCAGCGGGGGGTTATGAGGAGACCCAGTACTTC.

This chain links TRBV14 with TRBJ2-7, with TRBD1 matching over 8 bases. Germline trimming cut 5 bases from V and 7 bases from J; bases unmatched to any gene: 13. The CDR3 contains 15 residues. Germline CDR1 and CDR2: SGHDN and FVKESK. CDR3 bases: TGTGCCAGCAGCTACACCGGGACAGGTTCCCTGGAGCAGTACTTC. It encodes CASSYTGTGSLEQYF.

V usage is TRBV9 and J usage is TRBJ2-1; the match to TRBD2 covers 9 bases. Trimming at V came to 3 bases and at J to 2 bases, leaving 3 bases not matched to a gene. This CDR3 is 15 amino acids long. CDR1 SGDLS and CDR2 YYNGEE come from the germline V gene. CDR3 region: CASSGASGAYNEQFF. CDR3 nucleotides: TGTGCCAGCAGCGGAGCTAGCGGGGCCTACAATGAGCAGTTCTTC.

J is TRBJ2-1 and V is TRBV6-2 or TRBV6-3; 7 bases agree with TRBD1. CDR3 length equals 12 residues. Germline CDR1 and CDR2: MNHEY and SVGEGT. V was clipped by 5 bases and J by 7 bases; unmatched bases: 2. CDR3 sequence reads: CASSDRVNEQFF. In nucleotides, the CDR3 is TGTGCCAGCAGTGACAGGGTTAATGAGCAGTTCTTC.

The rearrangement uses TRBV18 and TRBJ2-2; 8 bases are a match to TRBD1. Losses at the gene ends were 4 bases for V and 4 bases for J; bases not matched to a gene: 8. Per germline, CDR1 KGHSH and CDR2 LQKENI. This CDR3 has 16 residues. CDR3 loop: CASSRTTGAGTGELFF. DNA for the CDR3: TGTGCCAGCTCACGGACGACAGGGGCGGGCACCGGGGAGCTGTTTTTT.

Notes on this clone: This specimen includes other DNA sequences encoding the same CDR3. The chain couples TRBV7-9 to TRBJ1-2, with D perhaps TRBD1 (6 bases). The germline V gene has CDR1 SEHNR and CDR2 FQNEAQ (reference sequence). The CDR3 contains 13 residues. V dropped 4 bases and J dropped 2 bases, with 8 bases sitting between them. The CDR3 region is CASSSTGNYGYTF. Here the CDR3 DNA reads TGTGCCAGCAGCTCGACAGGCAACTATGGCTACACCTTC. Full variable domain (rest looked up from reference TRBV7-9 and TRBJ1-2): DTGVSQNPRHKITKRGQNVTFRCDPISEHNRLYWYRQTLGQGPEFLTYFQNEAQLEKSRLLSDRFSAERPKGSFSTLEIQRTEQGDSAMYLCASSSTGNYGYTFGSGTRLTVV.

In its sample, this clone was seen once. The CDR3 protein is CAGGKRANEKLFF. The DNA of the CDR3 is TGCGCCGGGGGGAAAAGAGCTAATGAAAAACTGTTTTTT. The chain uses TRBV10-1 and TRBJ1-4; D is perhaps TRBD1 (5 bases). V gave up 11 bases and J gave up 3 bases, with 13 bases separating them. The CDR3 consists of 13 residues. The germline CDR1 and CDR2 sequences are WNHNN and SYGVQD (reference sequence).

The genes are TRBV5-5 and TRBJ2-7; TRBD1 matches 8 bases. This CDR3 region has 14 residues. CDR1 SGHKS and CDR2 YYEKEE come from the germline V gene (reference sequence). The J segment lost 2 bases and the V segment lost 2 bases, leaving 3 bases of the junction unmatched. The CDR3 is CASSFRQGPYEQYF. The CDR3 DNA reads TGTGCCAGCAGCTTTCGACAGGGGCCCTACGAGCAGTACTTC.

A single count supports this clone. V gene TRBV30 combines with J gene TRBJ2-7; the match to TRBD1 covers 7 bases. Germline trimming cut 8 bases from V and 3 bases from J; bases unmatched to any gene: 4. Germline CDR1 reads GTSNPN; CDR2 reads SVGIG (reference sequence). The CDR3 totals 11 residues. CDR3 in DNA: TGTGCCAGCCGGGACAGCTACGAGCAGTACTTC. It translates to CASRDSYEQYF.

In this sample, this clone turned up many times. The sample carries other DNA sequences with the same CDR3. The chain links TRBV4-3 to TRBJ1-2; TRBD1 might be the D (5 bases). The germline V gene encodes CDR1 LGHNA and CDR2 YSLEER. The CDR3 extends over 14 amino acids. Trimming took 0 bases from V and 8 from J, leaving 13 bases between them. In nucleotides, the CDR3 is TGCGCCAGCAGCCAAGATTTAGGGGCTCGGGGCTACACCTTC. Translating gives CASSQDLGARGYTF.

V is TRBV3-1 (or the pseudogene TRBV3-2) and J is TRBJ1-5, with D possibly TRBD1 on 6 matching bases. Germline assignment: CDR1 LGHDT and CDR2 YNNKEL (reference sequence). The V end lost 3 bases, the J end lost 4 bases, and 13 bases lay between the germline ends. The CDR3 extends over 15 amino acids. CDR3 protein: CASSQDSSKNQPQHF. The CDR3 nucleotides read TGTGCCAGCAGCCAGGACAGTTCAAAAAATCAGCCCCAGCATTTT.

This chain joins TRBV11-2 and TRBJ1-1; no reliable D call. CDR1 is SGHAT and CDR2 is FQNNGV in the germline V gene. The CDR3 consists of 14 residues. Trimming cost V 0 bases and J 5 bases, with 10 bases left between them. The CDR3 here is CASSLDRVGTEAFF. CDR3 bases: TGTGCCAGCAGCTTAGACCGGGTAGGAACTGAAGCTTTCTTT.

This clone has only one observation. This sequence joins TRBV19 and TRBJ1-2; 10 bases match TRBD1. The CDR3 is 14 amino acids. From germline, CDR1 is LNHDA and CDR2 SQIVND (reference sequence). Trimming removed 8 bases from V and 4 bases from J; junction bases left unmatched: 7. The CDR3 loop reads CASFRTGGGYGYTF. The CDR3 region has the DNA TGTGCCAGTTTTCGGACAGGGGGAGGCTATGGCTACACCTTC.

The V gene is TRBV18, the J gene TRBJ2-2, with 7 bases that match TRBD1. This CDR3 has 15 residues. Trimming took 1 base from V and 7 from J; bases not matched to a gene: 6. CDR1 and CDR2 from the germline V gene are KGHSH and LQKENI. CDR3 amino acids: CASSPRQGMSGELFF. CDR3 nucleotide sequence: TGTGCCAGCTCACCACGACAGGGTATGAGCGGGGAGCTGTTTTTT.

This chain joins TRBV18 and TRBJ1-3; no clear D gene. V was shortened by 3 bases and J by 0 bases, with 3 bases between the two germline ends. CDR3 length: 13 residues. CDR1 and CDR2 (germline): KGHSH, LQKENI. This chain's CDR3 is CASSPASGNTIYF. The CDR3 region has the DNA TGTGCCAGCTCACCGGCCTCTGGAAACACCATATATTTT.

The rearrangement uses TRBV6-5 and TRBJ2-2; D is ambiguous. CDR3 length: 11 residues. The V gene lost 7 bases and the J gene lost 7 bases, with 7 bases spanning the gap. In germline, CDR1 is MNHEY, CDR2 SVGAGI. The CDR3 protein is CASTLLGELFF. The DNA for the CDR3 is TGTGCCAGCACCCTACTCGGGGAGCTGTTTTTT.

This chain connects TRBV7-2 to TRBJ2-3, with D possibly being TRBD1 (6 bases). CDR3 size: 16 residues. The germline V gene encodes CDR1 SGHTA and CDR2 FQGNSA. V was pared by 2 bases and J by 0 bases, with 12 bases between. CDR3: CASSLRGQSSTDTQYF. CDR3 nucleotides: TGTGCCAGCAGCTTAAGAGGACAGTCTAGCACAGATACGCAGTATTTT. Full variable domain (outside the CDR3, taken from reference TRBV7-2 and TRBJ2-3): GAGVSQSPSNKVTEKGKDVELRCDPISGHTALYWYRQSLGQGLEFLIYFQGNSAPDKSGLPSDRFSAERTGGSVSTLTIQRTQQEDSAVYLCASSLRGQSSTDTQYFGPGTRLTVL.